This T cell receptor beta chain came from a study of cytomegalovirus exposure and HLA in healthy donors. The PCR was carried out with 60 Vbeta primers and 13 Jbeta primers. Produced via immunoSEQ multiplex PCR; TCRdb's table is partial and in-frame only. The table includes under 200,000 clones, 82% detected once. Findings and caveats of the study: Researchers catalogued around 150 TCR beta chains as cytomegalovirus-associated.

Regarding this clone: Its matching antigen is unknown.

This sequence was found in a girl aged 2-10 years in good health and CMV-seropositive. Sample: PBMCs.

This chain's CDR3 is CSIFGTSGGQETQYF. The CDR3 bases are TGCAGCATCTTCGGGACTAGCGGAGGGCAAGAGACCCAGTACTTC. The genes are TRBV29-1 and TRBJ2-5; 11 bases fit TRBD2. The trim removed 8 bases at V and 2 bases at J, leaving 10 bases unmatched. The CDR3 is 15 residues long. The V gene's germline CDR1 is SQVTM and CDR2 ANQGSEA.